These 29 T cell receptor beta chains share one sample of origin, sequenced in a study of shared clonotypes between healthy human individuals. Clones were read by immunoSEQ multiplex PCR, and TCRdb kept only the in-frame ones, dropping some. The sample carries 660,000 or so clones, 95% to 97% recorded once. Terminally differentiated effector memory CD45RA+ cells were left out of the naive CD8 fraction, which was CD45RO-negative and positively selected for CCR7. Source material: naive CD8+ T cells sorted from blood. These receptors all come from a woman aged 30 to 39 in good health.

V usage is TRBV4-2 and J usage is TRBJ1-3; weak D call: TRBD1 (5 bases). This CDR3 has 19 amino acids. In germline, CDR1 is LGHNA, CDR2 YNFKEQ. Trimming shortened V by 1 base and J by 1 base, and 20 bases separated the two germline ends. The CDR3: CASSQGTTAVKWSGNTIYF. CDR3 nucleotides: TGTGCCAGCAGCCAAGGGACGACAGCCGTGAAGTGGTCTGGAAACACCATATATTTT.

The genes are TRBV29-1 and TRBJ2-3; 10 bases fit TRBD1. The V and J ends lost 4 bases and 5 bases, in that order; junction bases with no gene match: 3. This CDR3 region has 13 residues. Looked up from germline, CDR1 is SQVTM and CDR2 is ANQGSEA. CDR3 in amino acids: CSVGGTGEDTQYF. The DNA for the CDR3 is TGCAGCGTTGGAGGGACAGGGGAAGATACGCAGTATTTT.

V and J are TRBV7-2 and TRBJ2-1; 7 bases fit TRBD1. The CDR3 runs 13 residues. V shed 10 bases and J 7 bases; nucleotides not matched to a gene: 10. From germline, CDR1 is SGHTA and CDR2 FQGNSA. The DNA of the CDR3 is TGTGCCATCCTCGTAGACAGGGATAATGAGCAGTTCTTC. This codes for CAILVDRDNEQFF.

V is TRBV25-1 and J is TRBJ1-1; no definite D call. This CDR3 is built from 15 residues. Germline V CDR1 and CDR2: MGHDK, SYGVNS. Deletions cut 3 bases from V and 1 base from J, with 12 bases between. The CDR3 bases are TGTGCCAGCAGTGAGTCGGACGGCTGGAACACTGAAGCTTTCTTT. Translating it yields CASSESDGWNTEAFF.

The V gene is TRBV27, the J gene TRBJ2-2, with D hard to call. V was clipped by 0 bases and J by 7 bases, with 6 bases between them. This CDR3 is 13 amino acids long. The germline gives CDR1 MNHEY, CDR2 SMNVEV (reference sequence). CDR3 DNA sequence: TGTGCCAGCAGTTTATCGAACCGCGGGGAGCTGTTTTTT. This sequence encodes CASSLSNRGELFF.

V gene TRBV7-9 combines with J gene TRBJ2-7; TRBD2 matches at 8 bases. There are 13 residues in the CDR3. Germline V gives CDR1 SEHNR, CDR2 FQNEAQ (reference sequence). V was clipped by 5 bases and J by 2 bases; unmatched bases: 2. The CDR3 region has the DNA TGTGCCAGCAGCCCGACTAGCGCCTACGAGCAGTACTTC. The encoded protein is CASSPTSAYEQYF.

This rearrangement joins TRBV28 to TRBJ1-2; tentative D call: TRBD1 (6 bases). CDR1 and CDR2 (germline): MDHEN, SYDVKM. The CDR3 is 17 amino acids. The V gene lost 3 bases and the J gene lost 4 bases, with 21 bases spanning the gap. CDR3 protein: CASSFLSTGGYVYGYTF. CDR3 bases: TGTGCCAGCAGTTTCCTCTCGACAGGAGGTTATGTCTATGGCTACACCTTC.

This clone has just a few counts. CDR3 in DNA: TGTGCCAGCAGAAGACAGGGGGGGTCTGGGGCCAACGTCCTGACTTTC. Its translation is CASRRQGGSGANVLTF. The rearrangement links TRBV7-2 to TRBJ2-6; 9 bases align to TRBD1. The V gene's germline CDR1 is SGHTA and CDR2 FQGNSA. The CDR3 consists of 16 residues. V gave up 6 bases and J gave up 1 base; unmatched junction bases: 4.

The J gene is TRBJ1-2, the V gene TRBV7-2; possibly TRBD1 for D (5 bases). Germline V lookup: CDR1 SGHTA, CDR2 FQGNSA. This CDR3 contains 16 residues. The V and J ends lost 1 base and 6 bases respectively, with 18 bases between them. CDR3 sequence reads: CASSLVLGETRDGYTF. CDR3 nucleotide sequence: TGTGCCAGCAGCTTAGTTTTGGGGGAGACCCGGGATGGCTACACCTTC.

The genes are TRBV7-8 and TRBJ2-7, with D unclear. V shed 1 base and J shed 6 bases, with 1 base lying between them. Germline CDR1 and CDR2: SGHVS and FQNEAQ. There are 10 residues in the CDR3. CDR3 residues: CASSLVEQYF. CDR3 coding DNA: TGTGCCAGCAGCTTAGTCGAGCAGTACTTC.

The chain joins TRBV4-1 to TRBJ1-5; D may be TRBD1 (5 bases). V was clipped by 1 base and J by 4 bases, with 14 bases between them. Germline loops: CDR1 MGHRA, CDR2 YSYEKL. The CDR3 has 16 residues. CDR3 nucleotide sequence: TGCGCCAGCAGCCAAGTTAGCGAGGAGGGGAATCAGCCCCAGCATTTT. Its protein product is CASSQVSEEGNQPQHF.

The genes are TRBV7-2 and TRBJ1-5, with D perhaps TRBD1 (5 bases). Per the germline V gene, CDR1 is SGHTA and CDR2 is FQGNSA. V lost 5 bases and J 6 bases, leaving 20 bases between the germline ends. The CDR3 has 16 amino acids. CDR3 sequence reads: CASSPTARGAFQPQHF. The CDR3 DNA is TGTGCCAGCAGCCCAACCGCCCGGGGCGCGTTTCAGCCCCAGCATTTT.

This clone occurred once. This chain links TRBV27 with TRBJ2-7, with 7 nucleotides matching TRBD1. This CDR3 comprises 14 residues. The germline CDR1 and CDR2 sequences are MNHEY and SMNVEV (reference sequence). Germline trimming cut 0 bases from V and 5 bases from J; bases unmatched to any gene: 4. The CDR3 nucleotides read TGTGCCAGCAGTTTATCGTACAGGGGACACGAGCAGTACTTC. It translates to CASSLSYRGHEQYF.

The chain recombines TRBV28 with TRBJ2-3, with 15 bases lining up with TRBD2. The germline CDR1 and CDR2 sequences are MDHEN and SYDVKM. The CDR3 loop spans 20 amino acids. V trimming: 3 bases; J trimming: 2 bases; junction bases outside the gene matches: 12. CDR3 coding DNA: TGTGCCAGCAGTTTTGGCCCGGGACTAGCGGGAGGTGGGATCACAGATACGCAGTATTTT. Translating it yields CASSFGPGLAGGGITDTQYF.

The chain recombines TRBV27 with TRBJ2-5; D is undetermined. TRBJ2-7 matches the DNA end more closely, so the J call is doubtful. The CDR3 extends over 16 amino acids. Germline CDR1 MNHEY, CDR2 SMNVEV (reference sequence). The CDR3, as DNA: TGTGCCAGCAGTTTTTCAGGAACCAGCTTCCCCTACGAGCAGTACTTC. This gives the protein CASSFSGTSFPYEQYF.

About this clone itself: Other DNA sequences of this sample code for an identical CDR3. The rearrangement uses TRBV5-1 and TRBJ1-1; no firm D call. The CDR3 sequence is 11 residues long. Germline V gives CDR1 SGHRS, CDR2 YFSETQ. Trimming removed 5 bases at V and 5 bases at J, with 7 bases between. For the CDR3, the DNA is TGCGCCAGCAGTCTCGGGACTGAAGCTTTCTTT. Translated, it gives CASSLGTEAFF.

The chain couples TRBV9 to TRBJ2-7; 11 bases align to TRBD2. The junction had 7 bases not matched to a gene; V was cut back by 4 bases and J by 4 bases. The CDR3 loop spans 15 amino acids. From germline, CDR1 is SGDLS and CDR2 YYNGEE. The CDR3 here is CASSQGTSGVYEQYF. Written as DNA, the CDR3 is TGTGCCAGCAGCCAAGGGACTAGCGGTGTTTACGAGCAGTACTTC.

The V call is TRBV7-9, the J call TRBJ2-5; a weak D match, TRBD1 (6 bases). CDR1 is SEHNR, CDR2 FQNEAQ, per germline (reference sequence). The ends were cut back, 5 bases at V and 4 bases at J, with 17 bases in the middle. The CDR3 runs to 15 residues. The CDR3 here is CASSSGQLFLETQYF. The CDR3 DNA sequence: TGTGCCAGCAGCAGCGGACAGTTGTTCCTAGAGACCCAGTACTTC.

This clone appeared a single time. This chain uses TRBV2 with TRBJ2-7; D is undetermined. This CDR3 has 12 amino acids. V gave up 6 bases and J gave up 4 bases, with 10 bases separating them. In germline, CDR1 is SNHLY, CDR2 FYNNEI. The CDR3 bases are TGTGCCAGCAGCCCTGACTTGTACGAGCAGTACTTC. Translation gives CASSPDLYEQYF.

V and J are TRBV19 and TRBJ2-1; D ambiguous. The CDR3 loop spans 15 amino acids. V was clipped by 7 bases and J by 5 bases, with 18 bases between them. Germline CDR1 reads LNHDA; CDR2 reads SQIVND (reference sequence). The CDR3 here is CASTAFPAADNEQFF. DNA of the CDR3: TGTGCCAGTACCGCATTCCCCGCGGCCGACAATGAGCAGTTCTTC.

The chain links TRBV2 to TRBJ2-7; D is ambiguous. Germline CDR1 is SNHLY and CDR2 is FYNNEI. The CDR3 loop spans 12 amino acids. V was pared by 6 bases and J by 0 bases, with 6 bases between. CDR3 in amino acids: CASSLDSYEQYF. In nucleotides, the CDR3 is TGTGCCAGCAGCTTGGACTCCTACGAGCAGTACTTC.

The chain combines TRBV19 with TRBJ2-3; D ambiguous. This CDR3 has 12 residues. Trimming removed 9 bases from V and 4 bases from J, with 11 bases in between. From germline, CDR1 is LNHDA and CDR2 SQIVND (reference sequence). Written as DNA, the CDR3 is TGTGCCAGCAGCCCAGACCCAGATACGCAGTATTTT. This translates into CASSPDPDTQYF.

On this clone itself: Other DNA sequences from this sample encode an identical CDR3 as well. V is TRBV19 and J is TRBJ2-1, with D possibly matching TRBD2 (7 bases). Deletions cut 3 bases from V and 4 bases from J, with 13 bases between. Germline-derived CDR1 and CDR2 are LNHDA and SQIVND (reference sequence). The CDR3 contains 15 residues. CDR3 residues: CASSIVGGGYNEQFF. The CDR3 nucleotides read TGTGCCAGTAGTATCGTGGGAGGGGGATACAATGAGCAGTTCTTC.

The chain carries TRBV27 and TRBJ2-7, with D maybe TRBD1 (6 bases). V was shortened by 6 bases and J by 3 bases, with 9 bases between the two germline ends. The germline gives CDR1 MNHEY, CDR2 SMNVEV (reference sequence). This CDR3 contains 12 residues. CDR3 bases: TGTGCCAGCAGAGCGGACAGCTACGAGCAGTACTTC. Protein sequence: CASRADSYEQYF.

The chain recombines TRBV6-5 with TRBJ1-2; D remains unclear. Germline CDR1 is MNHEY and CDR2 is SVGAGI. This CDR3 is built from 12 residues. Trimming pared 7 bases from V and 8 bases from J, leaving 14 bases between. CDR3 region: CASNGGKGGYTF. CDR3 nucleotide sequence: TGTGCCAGCAACGGAGGGAAGGGAGGCTACACCTTC.

V usage is TRBV7-2 and J usage is TRBJ2-7; a possible D gene is TRBD2 (6 bases). The germline gives CDR1 SGHTA, CDR2 FQGNSA. Between the trimmed V and J ends, which lost 3 bases and 3 bases, there was a span of 12 bases. The CDR3 is 14 residues long. DNA for the CDR3: TGTGCCAGCAGCTTCGGGAGTCCAAACTACGAGCAGTACTTC. This encodes CASSFGSPNYEQYF.

This chain connects TRBV7-9 to TRBJ2-5; either TRBD1 or TRBD2 may supply D (6 bases each). This CDR3 is built from 17 residues. The germline gives CDR1 SEHNR, CDR2 FQNEAQ (reference sequence). V lost 0 bases, J lost 2 bases, and 16 bases lay in between. The DNA of the CDR3 is TGTGCCAGCAGCTTAGCGCAGGGGTTAGCGGTACAAGAGACCCAGTACTTC. It encodes CASSLAQGLAVQETQYF. The full variable domain, its missing parts supplied by reference TRBV7-9 and TRBJ2-5, is DTGVSQNPRHKITKRGQNVTFRCDPISEHNRLYWYRQTLGQGPEFLTYFQNEAQLEKSRLLSDRFSAERPKGSFSTLEIQRTEQGDSAMYLCASSLAQGLAVQETQYFGPGTRLLVL.

The V call is TRBV29-1, the J call TRBJ2-1, with D possibly matching TRBD2 (6 bases). This CDR3 is 13 amino acids long. From germline, CDR1 is SQVTM and CDR2 ANQGSEA. The germline V and J ends were trimmed by 6 bases and 4 bases, with 13 bases remaining between them. The CDR3 coding sequence is TGCAGCGTCATAGCGGTTACATACAATGAGCAGTTCTTC. This translates into CSVIAVTYNEQFF.

J is TRBJ1-5 and V is TRBV6-6; no reliable D call. The CDR3 covers 14 residues. Deletions cut 0 bases from V and 5 bases from J, with 8 bases between. Germline CDR1 MNHNY, CDR2 SVGAGI (reference sequence). The CDR3 region has the DNA TGTGCCAGCAGTTACTCGGGGAGTTATCAGCCCCAGCATTTT. It translates to CASSYSGSYQPQHF.